What follows is one T cell receptor (beta chain) and its context. The target antigen is unknown. These data originate in a study of vaccination and CD4 T cells after COVID-19. For the study at large: Investigators took post-vaccine samples a median about 65 days after dose two, within a range of 14 to 241. Stimulation used overlapping spike peptides from SARS-CoV-2, HCoV-NL63, HCoV-OC43 and HCoV-229E.

Study-wide results and caveats: Looking at convalescent patients, a median roughly 83% of reactive clones were present only post-vaccination.

The Oncomine TCR Beta short-read assay sequenced DNA from cultured CD4+ T cells. Genomic DNA was drawn out of CD4+ T cells grown in culture. TCRdb itself ran the PCR reads through MiXCR, one entry per CDR3 protein. The sample shows roughly 11,000 distinct CDR3 sequences, around 77% of them seen only once. V lost 2 bases, J lost 1 base, and 3 bases lay in between. The germline CDR1 and CDR2 sequences are SGHTA and FQGNSA. The length of the CDR3 is 13 residues. The treatment is: roughly 10-day PBMC culture with coronavirus spike peptide pools or control peptides (ViraFEST assay). What was sequenced was CD4+ T cells from blood, cultured in vitro. This TCR was sampled from a human donor who had recovered from COVID-19. V is TRBV7-2 and J is TRBJ1-5; D not resolved. The CDR3 loop reads CASSLNSNQPQHF. In nucleotides, the CDR3 is TGTGCCAGCAGCTTAAACAGCAATCAGCCCCAGCATTTT.